The 32 T cell receptor beta chains presented below share a single source sample, sequenced in a study of blood T cell repertoires in COVID-19. Using immunoSEQ multiplex PCR, the repertoire was profiled, and TCRdb retains in-frame clones only, with some absent. The table has 52,000 or so clones, 88% seen once. Sequenced sample: peripheral blood. These receptors were collected from a woman in her 70s with active COVID-19.

The rearrangement joins TRBV7-9 to TRBJ1-1; maybe TRBD1 (6 bases). The CDR3 contains 19 residues. Trimming took 5 bases from V and 2 from J, leaving 27 bases between them. Germline values: CDR1 SEHNR, CDR2 FQNEAQ (reference sequence). The CDR3 coding sequence is TGTGCCAGCAGCCTTTTTTTCAGGGGCGTCCCCAGGCTAAACACTGAAGCTTTCTTT. Translating gives CASSLFFRGVPRLNTEAFF.

The genes are TRBV2 and TRBJ2-7; D is uncertain. Germline CDR1 and CDR2: SNHLY and FYNNEI. This CDR3 spans 12 amino acids. Trimming cost V 4 bases and J 3 bases, with 7 bases left between them. CDR3 protein: CASSVGGYEQYF. The CDR3 region has the DNA TGTGCCAGCAGTGTCGGTGGCTACGAGCAGTACTTC.

CDR3 nucleotides: TGTGCCAGCAGTCCGACCCGCCGTTCGACAGGGCATTCACCCCTCCACTTT. Its protein is CASSPTRRSTGHSPLHF. This chain links TRBV28 with TRBJ1-6; 7 nucleotides align to TRBD1. The CDR3 extends over 17 amino acids. Germline CDR1 is MDHEN and CDR2 is SYDVKM. V was clipped by 5 bases and J by 8 bases; unmatched bases: 15.

This clone was counted once. The rearrangement uses TRBV7-3 and TRBJ2-2; tentatively, D is TRBD1 (6 bases). Trimming stripped 5 bases from V and 6 bases from J, with 10 bases between. The CDR3 totals 13 residues. Germline V CDR1 and CDR2: SGHTA, FQGTGA. The CDR3 region is CASSPRQAGELFF. CDR3 nucleotides: TGTGCCAGCAGCCCTCGACAGGCCGGGGAGCTGTTTTTT.

CDR3 in DNA: TGTGCCAGCAAGACAGGGGGTGTCGCCGGGGAGCTGTTTTTT. As protein: CASKTGGVAGELFF. The chain joins TRBV25-1 to TRBJ2-2, with 9 bases fitting TRBD1. There are 14 residues in the CDR3. Germline CDR1 MGHDK, CDR2 SYGVNS. The ends lost 7 bases at V and 6 bases at J; junction bases unmatched: 6.

This clone occurred a few times. The chain links TRBV9 to TRBJ2-1; 10 bases line up with TRBD2. V was clipped by 1 base and J by 8 bases; unmatched bases: 6. CDR3 length equals 15 residues. CDR1 is SGDLS and CDR2 is YYNGEE in the germline V gene. In nucleotides, the CDR3 is TGTGCCAGCAGCGTAAGTCTAGCGGGAGTCGATGAGCAGTTCTTC. This translates into CASSVSLAGVDEQFF.

This chain connects TRBV18 to TRBJ2-3; maybe TRBD1 (6 bases). CDR3 length: 16 residues. Trimming stripped 1 base from V and 2 bases from J, with 13 bases between. Germline values: CDR1 KGHSH, CDR2 LQKENI. The CDR3 bases are TGTGCCAGCTCACCACTGGGGGCGCAAAACACAGATACGCAGTATTTT. Residues: CASSPLGAQNTDTQYF.

This chain links TRBV19 with TRBJ2-2; 10 bases fit TRBD2. With V trimmed by 4 bases and J by 5 bases, 16 bases remained unmatched. From germline, CDR1 is LNHDA and CDR2 SQIVND (reference sequence). This CDR3 region has 19 residues. This chain's CDR3 is CASSSRDRLAGVPTGELFF. In nucleotides, the CDR3 is TGTGCCAGTAGTAGCAGGGATCGGCTAGCGGGAGTTCCAACCGGGGAGCTGTTTTTT.

A single count supports this clone. The chain combines TRBV2 with TRBJ1-4; TRBD1 matches at 10 bases. Germline-derived CDR1 and CDR2 are SNHLY and FYNNEI. The CDR3 runs 15 residues. Trimming removed 6 bases from V and 5 bases from J; junction bases left unmatched: 6. This CDR3 is CASSGTGAINEKLFF. The DNA of the CDR3 is TGTGCCAGCAGCGGGACAGGGGCAATAAATGAAAAACTGTTTTTT.

This clone has just one count. The chain employs TRBV5-1 and TRBJ2-7; D may be TRBD1 (6 bases). Deletions cut 2 bases from V and 3 bases from J, with 9 bases between. CDR1 and CDR2 from the germline V gene are SGHRS and YFSETQ. The CDR3 contains 13 residues. The CDR3 coding sequence is TGCGCCAGCAGCTTTTCCAGGGGCTACGAGCAGTACTTC. Translated: CASSFSRGYEQYF.

The chain combines TRBV11-2 with TRBJ1-1; no reliable D call. V dropped 1 base and J dropped 1 base, with 10 bases sitting between them. This CDR3 is 15 amino acids long. Germline CDR1 SGHAT, CDR2 FQNNGV. CDR3 sequence: CASSLVWERNTEAFF. Here the CDR3 DNA reads TGTGCCAGCAGCTTAGTATGGGAGAGGAACACTGAAGCTTTCTTT.

The J gene is TRBJ1-2, the V gene TRBV28; D may be TRBD1 (6 bases). Germline V lookup: CDR1 MDHEN, CDR2 SYDVKM. The CDR3 totals 16 residues. The ends were cut back, 4 bases at V and 5 bases at J, with 20 bases in the middle. CDR3 sequence: CASSSNTWGGAYGYTF. CDR3 sequence (DNA): TGTGCCAGCAGTTCAAACACCTGGGGGGGCGCGTATGGCTACACCTTC.

The chain is built from TRBV5-1 and TRBJ2-5; perhaps TRBD2 as D (6 bases). The CDR3 contains 16 residues. CDR1 is SGHRS and CDR2 is YFSETQ in the germline V gene. V lost 0 bases to trimming and J lost 2 bases, with 14 bases between them. CDR3 protein: CASSLGQGGRQETQYF. CDR3 bases: TGCGCCAGCAGCTTGGGGCAGGGAGGTCGGCAAGAGACCCAGTACTTC.

The J gene is TRBJ2-5, the V gene TRBV19, with 11 bases lining up with TRBD2. Per germline, CDR1 LNHDA and CDR2 SQIVND (reference sequence). With V trimmed by 5 bases and J by 4 bases, 9 bases remained unmatched. CDR3 length: 16 amino acids. CDR3 residues: CASSSGVAGGLETQYF. CDR3 bases: TGTGCCAGTAGTTCTGGGGTAGCGGGAGGGCTAGAGACCCAGTACTTC.

This clone was counted a single time. The genes are TRBV6-7 and TRBJ2-3, with a weak D call TRBD2 (6 bases). TRBV6-7 falls under the ORF class, with uncertain function. The V and J ends lost 2 bases and 4 bases respectively, with 22 bases between them. The CDR3 loop spans 18 amino acids. CDR3 coding DNA: TGTGCCAGCAGTTACCCTCCCCTCGGGGGTAATCGACCAGATACGCAGTATTTT. Protein sequence: CASSYPPLGGNRPDTQYF.

The chain links TRBV6-5 to TRBJ2-7, with D hard to call. This CDR3 has 13 residues. With 5 bases removed from V and 7 bases from J, the gap between germline ends came to 15 bases. CDR1 MNHEY and CDR2 SVGAGI come from the germline V gene. The CDR3 region has the DNA TGTGCCAGCAGTCCCCCGTATTCGCGGGAGCAGTACTTC. Its protein product is CASSPPYSREQYF.

J is TRBJ1-1 and V is TRBV9, with D possibly being TRBD1 (5 bases). V gave up 2 bases and J gave up 5 bases, with 16 bases separating them. Germline CDR1 is SGDLS and CDR2 is YYNGEE. The CDR3 extends over 15 amino acids. Here the CDR3 reads CASSVAGGGTTEAFF. The CDR3 DNA reads TGTGCCAGCAGCGTCGCCGGGGGGGGGACGACTGAAGCTTTCTTT.

In this sample, this clone turned up a few times. The V gene is TRBV2, the J gene TRBJ2-3, with 13 positions matching TRBD2. Germline V gives CDR1 SNHLY, CDR2 FYNNEI. V gave up 4 bases and J gave up 6 bases; unmatched junction bases: 4. The CDR3 totals 15 residues. CDR3 region: CASSGGTSGIDTQYF. Written as DNA, the CDR3 is TGTGCCAGCAGTGGGGGGACTAGCGGGATTGATACGCAGTATTTT.

This chain uses TRBV5-1 with TRBJ1-4, with a tentative D call TRBD1 (5 bases). Trimming took off 0 bases at V and 9 bases at J, with 9 bases between the two ends. Looked up from germline, CDR1 is SGHRS and CDR2 is YFSETQ. This CDR3 region has 13 residues. The DNA for the CDR3 is TGCGCCAGCAGCTTGGAGGACAACCAAAAACTGTTTTTT. As protein: CASSLEDNQKLFF.

The chain combines TRBV5-1 with TRBJ2-3; TRBD1 might be the D (6 bases). The length of the CDR3 is 14 residues. With 0 bases removed from V and 4 bases from J, the gap between germline ends came to 9 bases. Germline-derived CDR1 and CDR2 are SGHRS and YFSETQ. The CDR3 region has the DNA TGCGCCAGCAGCTTGGGACAGGATGCAGATACGCAGTATTTT. This gives the protein CASSLGQDADTQYF.

This chain uses TRBV6-5 with TRBJ1-1; no clear D. V dropped 8 bases and J dropped 8 bases, with 15 bases sitting between them. CDR3 size: 12 residues. Germline CDR1 MNHEY, CDR2 SVGAGI. The chain's CDR3 is CASGSPGLEAFF. CDR3 nucleotides: TGTGCCAGCGGAAGCCCGGGATTGGAAGCTTTCTTT.

The V gene is TRBV4-1, the J gene TRBJ2-3; D might be TRBD1 (5 bases). CDR1 MGHRA and CDR2 YSYEKL come from the germline V gene. The CDR3 has 16 residues. Trimming left V 0 bases short and J 0 bases short, with 10 bases between. In DNA form, the CDR3 reads TGCGCCAGCAGCCAAGATAACAGGCCGAGCACAGATACGCAGTATTTT. Protein sequence: CASSQDNRPSTDTQYF.

This chain connects TRBV11-2 to TRBJ1-1, with 9 bases identical to TRBD1. The junction had 4 bases not matched to a gene; V was cut back by 3 bases and J by 5 bases. CDR1 is SGHAT, CDR2 FQNNGV, per germline. This CDR3 has 14 residues. In DNA, the CDR3 is TGTGCCAGCAGCTTTCTACAGGGGGCGACTGAAGCTTTCTTT. This codes for CASSFLQGATEAFF.

The V and J genes are TRBV19 and TRBJ2-7; 7 bases match TRBD2. This CDR3 has 14 amino acids. Germline lookup yields CDR1 LNHDA and CDR2 SQIVND (reference sequence). Unmatched junction bases numbered 4, after V lost 3 bases and J lost 2 bases. The CDR3 is CASSISSGPYEQYF. CDR3 bases: TGTGCCAGTAGTATTTCTAGCGGTCCCTACGAGCAGTACTTC.

This chain connects TRBV5-4 to TRBJ2-7; TRBD1 might be the D (5 bases). V was shortened by 0 bases and J by 4 bases, with 8 bases between the two germline ends. This CDR3 contains 13 residues. CDR1 is SGHNT and CDR2 is YYREEE in the germline V gene (reference sequence). The CDR3 bases are TGTGCCAGCAGCTTGGGAACAGGATACGAGCAGTACTTC. Translating gives CASSLGTGYEQYF.

The V gene is TRBV5-4, the J gene TRBJ2-5; a possible D gene is TRBD1 (6 bases). Trimming removed 3 bases from V and 5 bases from J, with 14 bases in between. CDR1 is SGHNT and CDR2 is YYREEE in the germline V gene (reference sequence). CDR3 length: 14 residues. The CDR3 protein is CASSSLRGGETQYF. CDR3 DNA: TGTGCCAGCAGCTCACTCAGGGGCGGGGAGACCCAGTACTTC.

The rearrangement links TRBV5-1 to TRBJ1-2; 7 bases align to TRBD1. This CDR3 has 14 amino acids. The V gene end was trimmed by 0 bases and the J gene end by 8 bases; junction bases not matched to a gene: 7. Germline V gene data show CDR1 as SGHRS and CDR2 as YFSETQ. CDR3 protein: CASSLGRQGRGYTF. The CDR3 nucleotides are TGCGCCAGCAGCTTGGGCCGACAGGGCAGGGGCTACACCTTC.

The V call is TRBV10-2, the J call TRBJ2-5, with 11 nucleotides matching TRBD1. The CDR3 contains 13 residues. V lost 8 bases to trimming and J lost 5 bases; unmatched junction nucleotides: 4. CDR1 is WSHSY and CDR2 is SAAADI in the germline V gene. The CDR3: CASGTGGPETQYF. As DNA, the CDR3 is TGCGCCAGCGGGACAGGGGGACCCGAGACCCAGTACTTC.

The J gene is TRBJ2-1, the V gene TRBV3-1 (or the pseudogene TRBV3-2), with TRBD2 matching over 9 bases. This CDR3 spans 16 amino acids. Germline V CDR1 and CDR2: LGHDT, YNNKEL (reference sequence). J was trimmed by 5 bases and V by 1 base; bases with no gene match: 6. CDR3 in DNA: TGTGCCAGCAGCCAAGTAAAGCCTAGCGGGAACAATGAGCAGTTCTTC. This gives the protein CASSQVKPSGNNEQFF.

The chain recombines TRBV19 with TRBJ1-5; D is unresolved. Trimming took 3 bases from V and 0 from J, leaving 15 bases between them. Germline CDR1 reads LNHDA; CDR2 reads SQIVND (reference sequence). The CDR3 is made up of 17 amino acids. The chain's CDR3 is CASSIRRQWYSNQPQHF. CDR3 in DNA: TGTGCCAGTAGTATCCGGCGGCAGTGGTATAGCAATCAGCCCCAGCATTTT. Together with reference TRBV19 and TRBJ1-5, the CDR3 gives the full variable domain: DGGITQSPKYLFRKEGQNVTLSCEQNLNHDAMYWYRQDPGQGLRLIYYSQIVNDFQKGDIAEGYSVSREKKESFPLTVTSAQKNPTAFYLCASSIRRQWYSNQPQHFGDGTRLSIL.

CDR3 protein: CASSKGRQGSEAFF. Here the CDR3 DNA reads TGTGCCAGCAGTAAGGGCAGACAGGGGTCTGAAGCTTTCTTT. The chain combines TRBV28 with TRBJ1-1; 8 bases match TRBD1. CDR1 is MDHEN and CDR2 is SYDVKM in the germline V gene. There are 14 residues in the CDR3. V trimming: 5 bases; J trimming: 6 bases; junction bases outside the gene matches: 8.

The chain employs TRBV6-5 and TRBJ1-1; the match to TRBD1 covers 8 bases. This CDR3 has 15 residues. V shed 7 bases, J shed 3 bases, and the junction held 10 bases outside the gene matches. Germline loops: CDR1 MNHEY, CDR2 SVGAGI. The CDR3, as DNA: TGTGCCAGCAACCCCGGACAGGGTATCGACACTGAAGCTTTCTTT. It codes for CASNPGQGIDTEAFF.